Following are 22 T cell receptor beta chains from one sample sequenced in a study of regulatory T cells in long-lasting Graves disease. Building the TCR beta libraries relied on iRepertoire HTBI primers, and CDR3 regions underwent Arm-PCR. Each CDR3 protein is one row after TCRdb ran MiXCR on the multiplex PCR reads. The sample holds about 220,000 distinct CDR3 sequences, approximately 19% seen once. As for time point: newly diagnosed GD, antithyroid drugs for less than 3 months. RNA extracted from PBMCs served as the sequencing template. This sample also appeared in a second study, on T cells in Graves' hyperthyroidism and ophthalmopathy.

The sequences come from peripheral blood mononuclear cells (PBMCs), collected at new diagnosis, from a patient treated with antithyroid drugs. Receptors were obtained from a woman aged 25 to 39 with Graves disease.

This clonotype has a count of ten or more. J is TRBJ2-7 and V is TRBV24-1, with D uncertain. With 10 bases removed from V and 0 bases from J, the gap between germline ends came to 15 bases. Germline V gene lookup returns CDR1 KGHDR and CDR2 SFDVKD. The CDR3 is made up of 14 amino acids. The CDR3 region is CATRQGESSYEQYF. The CDR3 DNA sequence: TGTGCCACGAGACAAGGAGAAAGCTCCTACGAGCAGTACTTC.

This chain connects TRBV4-2 to TRBJ2-3; TRBD2 aligns across 9 bases. The CDR3 runs to 15 residues. Germline V gives CDR1 LGHNA, CDR2 YNFKEQ. Trimming cost V 4 bases and J 2 bases; bases outside gene matches: 4. CDR3 nucleotide sequence: TGTGCCAGCAGCCCAGGCGGGGGGGTCACAGATACGCAGTATTTT. It encodes CASSPGGGVTDTQYF.

This clonotype occurred many times. CDR3 in amino acids: CASSPVEGRSYNEQFF. The CDR3 DNA follows: TGTGCCAGCAGCCCCGTGGAGGGACGGTCCTACAATGAGCAGTTCTTC. The genes are TRBV11-1 and TRBJ2-1; D may be TRBD2 (6 bases). CDR1 and CDR2 (germline): SGHAT, FQDESV (reference sequence). The CDR3 runs to 16 residues. The germline V and J ends were trimmed by 5 bases and 1 base, with 15 bases remaining between them.

Only one count was recorded for this clonotype. It differs at one base from a far larger clone, so likely a read error. The chain carries TRBV28 and TRBJ2-1; D is tentatively TRBD1 or TRBD2 (6 bases each). The CDR3 loop spans 15 amino acids. Germline V lookup: CDR1 MDHEN, CDR2 SYDVKM. DNA of the CDR3: TGTGCCAGCAGCCCGGGGGCAGGATTATACAATGAGGAGTTCTTC. This gives the protein CASSPGAGLYNEEFF.

The sample holds many counts of this clonotype. The rearrangement joins TRBV18 to TRBJ1-1; no reliable D call. Germline lookup yields CDR1 KGHSH and CDR2 LQKENI. V lost 6 bases and J 0 bases, leaving 8 bases between the germline ends. This CDR3 contains 13 residues. The CDR3 DNA reads as TGTGCCAGCTCTCGTATGTTGAACACTGAAGCTTTCTTT. Its translation is CASSRMLNTEAFF.

This clonotype was counted many times. This chain joins TRBV20-1 and TRBJ1-2; perhaps TRBD1 as D (6 bases). This CDR3 spans 14 amino acids. The V and J ends lost 8 bases and 5 bases respectively, with 21 bases between them. CDR1 is DFQATT and CDR2 is SNEGSKA in the germline V gene (reference sequence). DNA of the CDR3: TGCAGTCTCCCGTTCCCCGGGACAAATTATGGCTACACCTTC. Residues: CSLPFPGTNYGYTF.

In its sample, this clonotype was seen many times. V usage is TRBV7-9 and J usage is TRBJ2-3; D may be TRBD1 (6 bases). The ends were cut back, 4 bases at V and 1 base at J, with 6 bases in the middle. CDR1 SEHNR and CDR2 FQNEAQ come from the germline V gene (reference sequence). The CDR3 has 13 residues. The CDR3 DNA is TGTGCCAGCAGCTGGACAGGCACAGATACGCAGTATTTT. Translation gives CASSWTGTDTQYF.

This clonotype was seen ten or more times. The V and J genes are TRBV28 and TRBJ1-4; 10 nucleotides match TRBD1. This CDR3 has 15 amino acids. The junction had 6 bases not matched to a gene; V was cut back by 4 bases and J by 7 bases. The germline gives CDR1 MDHEN, CDR2 SYDVKM. CDR3 coding DNA: TGTGCCAGCAGTTGGGGGACAGGGGTTGGTGAAAAACTGTTTTTT. Its translation is CASSWGTGVGEKLFF. Full variable domain (outside the CDR3, taken from reference TRBV28 and TRBJ1-4): DVKVTQSSRYLVKRTGEKVFLECVQDMDHENMFWYRQDPGLGLRLIYFSYDVKMKEKGDIPEGYSVSREKKERFSLILESASTNQTSMYLCASSWGTGVGEKLFFGSGTQLSVL.

This clonotype appeared many times. The rearrangement uses TRBV12-3 or TRBV12-4 and TRBJ1-2, with D unclear. Trimming pared 6 bases from V and 5 bases from J, leaving 13 bases between. This CDR3 contains 13 residues. CDR3: CASRAQRNYGYTF. Written as DNA, the CDR3 is TGTGCCAGCAGAGCCCAGAGGAATTATGGCTACACCTTC.

At least ten counts were recorded for this clonotype. V usage is TRBV5-4 and J usage is TRBJ1-2; 7 bases are shared with TRBD1. V lost 4 bases to trimming and J lost 2 bases; unmatched junction nucleotides: 2. CDR3 length equals 13 residues. Germline V CDR1 and CDR2: SGHNT, YYREEE (reference sequence). The CDR3 sequence is CASSATGNYGYTF. In DNA, the CDR3 is TGTGCCAGCAGCGCGACAGGGAACTATGGCTACACCTTC.

This clonotype was detected many times. Here the CDR3 DNA reads TGTGCCAGCAGCGCCCTAATAACAGGCGCAACTAATGAAAAACTGTTTTTT. Translated, it gives CASSALITGATNEKLFF. The chain couples TRBV5-6 to TRBJ1-4; weak D call: TRBD1 (5 bases). The V gene lost 4 bases and the J gene lost 0 bases, with 16 bases spanning the gap. The CDR3 has 17 amino acids. Germline CDR1 SGHDT, CDR2 YYEEEE.

V and J are TRBV28 and TRBJ2-1, with 7 bases matching TRBD2. The CDR3 extends over 15 amino acids. After removal of 5 bases from V and 5 bases from J, the junction contained 9 bases not matched to a gene. CDR1 is MDHEN and CDR2 is SYDVKM in the germline V gene. The CDR3 DNA reads as TGTGCCAGCAGTGGGCGGGAGTTATTACACAATGAGCAGTTCTTC. Protein sequence: CASSGRELLHNEQFF.

This clonotype was recorded many times. The chain combines TRBV28 with TRBJ1-1; a possible D gene is TRBD1 (5 bases). V lost 1 base and J lost 0, with 12 bases in between. The CDR3 loop spans 16 amino acids. Germline CDR1 and CDR2: MDHEN and SYDVKM. CDR3 in amino acids: CASSLSEGRLNTEAFF. The CDR3 DNA is TGTGCCAGCAGTTTATCGGAGGGACGGTTGAACACTGAAGCTTTCTTT.

This clonotype came up many times. The gene calls are TRBV20-1 and TRBJ2-7; 8 bases are shared with TRBD2. Germline lookup yields CDR1 DFQATT and CDR2 SNEGSKA (reference sequence). Germline trimming cut 4 bases from V and 1 base from J; bases unmatched to any gene: 9. The CDR3 has 15 residues. The CDR3, as DNA: TGCAGTGCTAACCCTGAAGCGGGGGTGTCCTACGAGCAGTACTTC. Its protein is CSANPEAGVSYEQYF.

This clonotype appeared many times. The J gene is TRBJ1-5, the V gene TRBV24-1, with D unresolved. The CDR3 has 13 residues. Between the trimmed V and J ends, which lost 4 bases and 0 bases, there was a span of 3 bases. Germline V gives CDR1 KGHDR, CDR2 SFDVKD. CDR3 sequence: CATSDRSNQPQHF. For the CDR3, the DNA is TGTGCCACCAGTGACCGTAGCAATCAGCCCCAGCATTTT.

The chain carries TRBV30 and TRBJ2-1, with D maybe TRBD2 (6 bases). The germline V gene encodes CDR1 GTSNPN and CDR2 SVGIG (reference sequence). Trimming left V 0 bases short and J 10 bases short, with 10 bases between. The CDR3 totals 12 residues. CDR3 protein: CAWSVAGFEQFF. DNA for the CDR3: TGTGCCTGGAGTGTGGCGGGATTCGAGCAGTTCTTC.

This clonotype was recorded a few times. V is TRBV19 and J is TRBJ1-4, with D unresolved. This CDR3 contains 14 residues. V lost 6 bases and J lost 8, with 16 bases in between. Germline assignment: CDR1 LNHDA and CDR2 SQIVND (reference sequence). The CDR3 DNA is TGTGCCAGTAGCCTCTCGGACCTGAGGGAAAAACTGTTTTTT. Translating gives CASSLSDLREKLFF.

This clonotype has at least ten counts. Relative to the germline gene, one junction end is altered; a read error may explain this. The chain couples TRBV9 to TRBJ2-5, with D possibly called TRBD1 or TRBD2 (7 bases each). The V gene's germline CDR1 is SGDLS and CDR2 YYNGEE. CDR3 length: 14 residues. CDR3 protein: CASTVGAQGGDQYF. In nucleotides, the CDR3 is TGTGCCAGCACCGTAGGAGCGCAGGGGGGGGACCAGTACTTC.

Ten or more counts support this clonotype. The J gene is TRBJ2-1, the V gene TRBV3-1; D possibly matches TRBD1 or TRBD2 (6 bases each). The DNA end favors TRBJ2-5, so the J call may be wrong. Germline CDR1 LGHDT, CDR2 YNNKEL (reference sequence). The CDR3 has 14 residues. In DNA, the CDR3 is TGTGCCAGCAGCCAAGCCGGGGGCGACGAGACCCAGTACTTC. Its translation: CASSQAGGDETQYF.

In this sample, this clonotype turned up many times. This chain's CDR3 is CASSPGGMNTEAFF. DNA for the CDR3: TGTGCCAGCTCCCCTGGGGGTATGAACACTGAAGCTTTCTTT. This chain joins TRBV7-6 and TRBJ1-1, with a tentative D call TRBD1 (5 bases). The CDR3 extends over 14 amino acids. V lost 8 bases and J lost 0, with 13 bases in between. The germline gives CDR1 SGHVS, CDR2 FNYEAQ.

In regard to this clonotype: Just one base apart from a much larger clone, this may be a read error. Here the CDR3 omits its conserved ending phenylalanine or tryptophan, so a read error is the likely source. V and J are TRBV5-4 and TRBJ1-1, with 9 bases aligning to TRBD1. Germline-derived CDR1 and CDR2 are SGHNT and YYREEE (reference sequence). The CDR3 extends over 14 amino acids. Germline trimming cut 0 bases from V and 6 bases from J; bases unmatched to any gene: 3. The CDR3: CASSLEQGAAEAFV. The DNA for the CDR3 is TGTGCCAGCAGCTTGGAACAGGGGGCCGCTGAAGCTTTCGTT.

This clonotype occurred many times. The chain's CDR3 is CASSVASEVGKLFF. The CDR3 DNA follows: TGTGCCAGCAGCGTAGCTTCTGAGGTGGGAAAACTGTTTTTT. The chain uses TRBV9 and TRBJ1-4; D is unresolved. CDR1 is SGDLS and CDR2 is YYNGEE in the germline V gene. Deletions cut 0 bases from V and 10 bases from J, with 13 bases between. The CDR3 is 14 residues long.